This TCR beta chain emerged from a study of identical twins. TCRdb reanalysed the 5' RACE reads using MiXCR and keeps one entry per CDR3 protein. The sample yields some 250,000 distinct CDR3 sequences, 5.5% to 7.5% seen once. The CDR3 runs to 15 residues. With 5 bases clipped from V and 5 bases from J, the junction kept 6 bases outside the gene matches. Germline V gene lookup returns CDR1 SGHAT and CDR2 FQNNGV. This same sample was also part of a study on T cells expressing NK-cell markers.

The J gene is TRBJ2-2, the V gene TRBV11-2; 9 bases match TRBD1. The sequencing input was CD8+ T cells sorted from blood. The receptor's source is a woman aged 18-29 years in good health. CDR3 bases: TGTGCCAGCAGCAAAGGGGACAGGGTAACCGGGGAGCTGTTTTTT. Its protein product is CASSKGDRVTGELFF.